This passage covers 3 T cell receptor beta chains from one sample sequenced in a study of blood T cell repertoires in COVID-19 (dated by TCRdb to between 2020 and 2021). Library preparation was by the immunoSEQ multiplex PCR assay. Sourced from immuneACCESS, this table was stored by TCRdb with only in-frame sequences that have V and J called. A share of the clones is absent; for the studies checked, an unresolved V gene accounts for under half, and the remainder has no known explanation. The sample includes around 40,000 clones, with around 83% observed a single time. About 43% of the sample is in the top ten clones. Sequencing was done on a sample of peripheral blood. The receptors stem from a woman of 80 years or more with active or convalescent COVID-19.

J is TRBJ1-1 and V is TRBV6-6; 9 bases agree with TRBD1. This CDR3 has 15 amino acids. Germline V lookup: CDR1 MNHNY, CDR2 SVGAGI (reference sequence). Trimming cost V 5 bases and J 3 bases; bases outside gene matches: 7. CDR3 DNA sequence: TGTGCCAGCAGTCTACTGGACAGGGGCGACACTGAAGCTTTCTTT. This translates into CASSLLDRGDTEAFF.

CDR3 sequence (DNA): TGTGCCAGCAGCCCCCGGACAGGGGGCTATGGCTACACCTTC. This sequence encodes CASSPRTGGYGYTF. V gene TRBV4-2 combines with J gene TRBJ1-2, with 10 nucleotides matching TRBD1. Germline CDR1 reads LGHNA; CDR2 reads YNFKEQ. CDR3 length equals 14 residues. Unmatched junction bases numbered 3, after V lost 4 bases and J lost 4 bases.

The chain carries TRBV7-9 and TRBJ1-2, with no clear D. V lost 6 bases to trimming and J lost 8 bases, with 19 bases between them. The CDR3 contains 14 residues. From germline, CDR1 is SEHNR and CDR2 FQNEAQ (reference sequence). CDR3 sequence: CASRETGIGYGYTF. CDR3 coding DNA: TGTGCCAGCAGGGAGACGGGAATCGGGTACGGCTACACCTTC.